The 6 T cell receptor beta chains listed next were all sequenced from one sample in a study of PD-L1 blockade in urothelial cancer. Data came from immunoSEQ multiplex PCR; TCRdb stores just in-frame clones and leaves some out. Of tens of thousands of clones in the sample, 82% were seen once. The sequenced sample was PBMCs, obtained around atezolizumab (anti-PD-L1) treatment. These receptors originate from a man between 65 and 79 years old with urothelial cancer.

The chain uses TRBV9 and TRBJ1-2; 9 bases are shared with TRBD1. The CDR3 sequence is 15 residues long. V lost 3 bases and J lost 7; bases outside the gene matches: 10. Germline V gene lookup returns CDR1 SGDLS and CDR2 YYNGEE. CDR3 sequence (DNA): TGTGCCAGCAGCGCCGGGGGGGACAGGGTTGCTGGCTACACCTTC. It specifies CASSAGGDRVAGYTF.

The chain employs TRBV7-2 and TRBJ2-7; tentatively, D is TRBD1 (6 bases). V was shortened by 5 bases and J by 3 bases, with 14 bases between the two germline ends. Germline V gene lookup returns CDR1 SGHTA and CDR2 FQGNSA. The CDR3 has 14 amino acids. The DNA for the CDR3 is TGTGCCAGCAGCATGGACAGATTGAGCTACGAGCAGTACTTC. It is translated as CASSMDRLSYEQYF.

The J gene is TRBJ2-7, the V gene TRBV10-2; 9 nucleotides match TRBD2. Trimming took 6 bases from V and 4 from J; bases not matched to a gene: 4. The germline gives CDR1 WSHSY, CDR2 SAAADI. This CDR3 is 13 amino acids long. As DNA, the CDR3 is TGCGCCAGCAGGGGCGGGAGGGGGTACGAGCAGTACTTC. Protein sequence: CASRGGRGYEQYF.

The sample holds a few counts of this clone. The CDR3 loop is CASRPGGSGNTIYF. Written as DNA, the CDR3 is TGTGCCAGCCGGCCAGGGGGCTCTGGAAACACCATATATTTT. The chain uses TRBV6-1 and TRBJ1-3; 7 positions agree with TRBD1. Germline V gene sequence: CDR1 MNHNS, CDR2 SASEGT. This CDR3 is 14 amino acids long. Trimming cost V 8 bases and J 0 bases; bases outside gene matches: 4.

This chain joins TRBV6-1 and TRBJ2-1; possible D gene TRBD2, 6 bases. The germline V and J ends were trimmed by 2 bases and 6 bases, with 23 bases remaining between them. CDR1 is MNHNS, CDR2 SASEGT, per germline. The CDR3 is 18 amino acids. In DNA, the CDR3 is TGTGCCAGCAGTGAAAATAGGAGGGTTTTGGCACCGTCCAATGAGCAGTTCTTC. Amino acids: CASSENRRVLAPSNEQFF.

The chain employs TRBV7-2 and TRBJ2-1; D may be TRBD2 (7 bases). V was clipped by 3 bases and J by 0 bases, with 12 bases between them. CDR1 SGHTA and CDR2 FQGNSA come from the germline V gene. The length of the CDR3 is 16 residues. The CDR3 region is CASSFGGPSSYNEQFF. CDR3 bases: TGTGCCAGCAGCTTCGGGGGGCCTAGCTCCTACAATGAGCAGTTCTTC. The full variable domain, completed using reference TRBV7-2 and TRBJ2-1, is GAGVSQSPSNKVTEKGKDVELRCDPISGHTALYWYRQSLGQGLEFLIYFQGNSAPDKSGLPSDRFSAERTGGSVSTLTIQRTQQEDSAVYLCASSFGGPSSYNEQFFGPGTRLTVL.